This TCR beta chain was sequenced during a study of radiotherapy plus CTLA-4 blockade in lung cancer. Background on the study: Objective response rate was over 15%; disease control rate, around 30%.

As concerns this clone: The target antigen is unknown.

This CDR3 has 16 residues. Germline trimming cut 6 bases from V and 4 bases from J; bases unmatched to any gene: 11. Germline CDR1 MGHRA, CDR2 YSYEKL. Study conclusions and caveats: Early blood T cell clone dynamics, with interferon-beta, were reported to best predict response. Expansion of tumor-derived TCR clones was observed in blood after radiotherapy plus ipilimumab.

The assay was immunoSEQ multiplex PCR, and TCRdb's table has in-frame clones only and misses some. Counted here are roughly 88,000 clones, about 83% occurring once; the ten biggest clones make up around 0.8%. The clonotype comes from a human donor with non-small cell lung cancer who had stable disease on radiotherapy plus ipilimumab. The rearrangement uses TRBV4-1 and TRBJ2-3, with 9 bases fitting TRBD2. The sample was peripheral blood, taken from a patient treated with radiotherapy plus ipilimumab. Written as DNA, the CDR3 is TGCGCCAGCAGACTCATTAGCGGGAGTTTGGCAGATACGCAGTATTTT. This gives the protein CASRLISGSLADTQYF.